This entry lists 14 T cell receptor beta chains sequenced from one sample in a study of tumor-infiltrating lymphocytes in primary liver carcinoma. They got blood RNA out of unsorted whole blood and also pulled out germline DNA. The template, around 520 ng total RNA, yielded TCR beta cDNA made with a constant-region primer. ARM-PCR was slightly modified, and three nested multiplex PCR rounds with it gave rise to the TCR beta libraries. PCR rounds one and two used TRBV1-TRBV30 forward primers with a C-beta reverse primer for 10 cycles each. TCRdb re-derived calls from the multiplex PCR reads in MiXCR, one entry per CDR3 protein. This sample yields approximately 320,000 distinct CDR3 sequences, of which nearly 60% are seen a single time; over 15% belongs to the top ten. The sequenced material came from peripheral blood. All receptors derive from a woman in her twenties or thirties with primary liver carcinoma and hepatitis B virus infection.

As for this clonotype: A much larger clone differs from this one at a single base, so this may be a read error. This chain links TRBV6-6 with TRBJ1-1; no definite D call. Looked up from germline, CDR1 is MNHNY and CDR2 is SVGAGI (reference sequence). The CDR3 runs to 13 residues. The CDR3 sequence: CAGSVSTNTEAFF. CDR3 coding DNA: TGTGCCGGCAGTGTCAGTACGAACACTGAAGCTTTCTTT.

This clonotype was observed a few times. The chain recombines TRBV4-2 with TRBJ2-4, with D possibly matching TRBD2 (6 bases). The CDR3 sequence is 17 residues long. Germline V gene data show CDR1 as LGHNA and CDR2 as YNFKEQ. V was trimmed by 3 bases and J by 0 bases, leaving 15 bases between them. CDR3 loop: CASSQPTSPLAKNIQYF. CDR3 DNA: TGTGCCAGCAGCCAGCCCACTAGCCCATTAGCCAAAAACATTCAGTACTTC.

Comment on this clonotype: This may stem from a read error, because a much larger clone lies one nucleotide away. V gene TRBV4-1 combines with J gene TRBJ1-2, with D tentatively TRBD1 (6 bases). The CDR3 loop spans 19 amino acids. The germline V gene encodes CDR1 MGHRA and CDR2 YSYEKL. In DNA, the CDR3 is TGCGCCAACAGCCAAGATCTCGCGGGGGCACCACCATCATACTATGGCTACACCTTC. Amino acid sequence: CANSQDLAGAPPSYYGYTF.

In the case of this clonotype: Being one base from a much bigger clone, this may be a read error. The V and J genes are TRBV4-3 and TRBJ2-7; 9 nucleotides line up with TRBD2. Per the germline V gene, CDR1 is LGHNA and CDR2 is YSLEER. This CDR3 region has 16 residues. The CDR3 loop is CASSQDRIAGAHEQHF. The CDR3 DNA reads TGCGCCAGCAGCCAAGACCGGATAGCGGGAGCCCACGAGCAGCACTTC.

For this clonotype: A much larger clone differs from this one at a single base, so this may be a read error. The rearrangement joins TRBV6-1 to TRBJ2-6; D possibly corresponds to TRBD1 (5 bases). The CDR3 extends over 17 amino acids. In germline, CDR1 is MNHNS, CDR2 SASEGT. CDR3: CASSITHVSSGANVMTF. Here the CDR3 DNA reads TGTGCCAGCAGTATCACTCACGTTAGCTCTGGGGCCAACGTCATGACTTTC.

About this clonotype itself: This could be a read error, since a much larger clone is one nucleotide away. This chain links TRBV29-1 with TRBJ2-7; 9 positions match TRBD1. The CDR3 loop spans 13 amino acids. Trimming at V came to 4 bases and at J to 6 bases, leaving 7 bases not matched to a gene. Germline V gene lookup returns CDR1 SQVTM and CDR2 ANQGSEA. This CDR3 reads CSVVGQGGGEQYF. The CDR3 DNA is TGCAGCGTTGTGGGACAGGGAGGCGGCGAGCAGTACTTC.

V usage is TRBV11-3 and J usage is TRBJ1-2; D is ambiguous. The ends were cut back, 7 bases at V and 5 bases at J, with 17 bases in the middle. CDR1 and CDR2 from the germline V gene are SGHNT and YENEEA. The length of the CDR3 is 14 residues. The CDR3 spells CASNSSPGQYGYTF. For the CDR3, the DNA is TGTGCCAGCAACTCTTCACCCGGTCAGTATGGCTACACCTTC. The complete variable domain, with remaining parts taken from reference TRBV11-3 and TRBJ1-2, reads EAGVVQSPRYKIIEKKQPVAFWCNPISGHNTLYWYLQNLGQGPELLIRYENEEAVDDSQLPKDRFSAERLKGVDSTLKIQPAELGDSAVYLCASNSSPGQYGYTFGSGTRLTVV.

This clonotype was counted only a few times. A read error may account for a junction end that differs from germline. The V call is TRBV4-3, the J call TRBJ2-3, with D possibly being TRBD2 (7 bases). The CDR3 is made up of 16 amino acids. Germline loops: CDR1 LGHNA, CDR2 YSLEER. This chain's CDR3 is CASSQPRGGPTDTQYF. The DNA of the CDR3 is TGCGCCAGTAGCCAACCAAGGGGGGGTCCCACAGATACGCAGTATTTT.

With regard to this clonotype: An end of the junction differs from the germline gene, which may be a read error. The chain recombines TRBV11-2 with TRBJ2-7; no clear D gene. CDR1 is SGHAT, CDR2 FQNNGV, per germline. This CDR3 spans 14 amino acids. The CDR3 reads CASNLFGQFYEQYF. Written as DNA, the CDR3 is TGTGCCAGCAACTTATTTGGGCAGTTCTACGAGCAGTACTTC.

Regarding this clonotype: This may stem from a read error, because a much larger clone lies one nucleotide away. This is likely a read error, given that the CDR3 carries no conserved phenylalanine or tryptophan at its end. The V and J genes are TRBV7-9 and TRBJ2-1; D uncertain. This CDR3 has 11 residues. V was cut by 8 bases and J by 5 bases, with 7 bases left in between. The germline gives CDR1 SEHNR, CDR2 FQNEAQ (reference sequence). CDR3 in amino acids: CASERNNEQFL. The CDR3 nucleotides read TGTGCCAGCGAGCGAAACAATGAGCAGTTCTTA.

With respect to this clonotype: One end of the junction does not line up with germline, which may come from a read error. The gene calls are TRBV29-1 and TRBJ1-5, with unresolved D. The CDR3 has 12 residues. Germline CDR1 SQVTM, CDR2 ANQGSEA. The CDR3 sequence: CSVVCGNQPQHF. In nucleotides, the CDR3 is TGCAGTGTTGTATGTGGGAATCAGCCCCAGCATTTT. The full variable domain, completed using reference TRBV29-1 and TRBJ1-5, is SAVISQKPSRDICQRGTSLTIQCQVDSQVTMMFWYRQQPGQSLTLIATANQGSEATYESGFVIDKFPISRPNLTFSTLTVSNMSPEDSSIYLCSVVCGNQPQHFGDGTRLSIL.

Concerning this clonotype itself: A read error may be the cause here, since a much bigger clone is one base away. This CDR3 reads CTSSNTGNTEAFF. The CDR3 DNA is TGTACCAGCAGCAACACAGGGAACACTGAAGCTTTCTTT. This sequence joins TRBV12-3 or TRBV12-4 and TRBJ1-1, with D perhaps TRBD1 (5 bases). The CDR3 contains 13 residues.

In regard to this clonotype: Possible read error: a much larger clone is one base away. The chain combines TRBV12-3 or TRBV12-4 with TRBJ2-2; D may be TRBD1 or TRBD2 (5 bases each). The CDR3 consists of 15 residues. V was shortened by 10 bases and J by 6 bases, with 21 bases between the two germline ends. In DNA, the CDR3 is TGTGCCACTCGACTCGTGGGACGCGATGCCGGGGAGCTGTTTTTT. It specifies CATRLVGRDAGELFF.

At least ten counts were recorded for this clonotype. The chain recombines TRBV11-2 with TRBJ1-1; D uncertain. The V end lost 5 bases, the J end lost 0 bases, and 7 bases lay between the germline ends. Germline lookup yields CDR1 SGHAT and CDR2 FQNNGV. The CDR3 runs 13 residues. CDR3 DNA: TGTGCCAGCAGCAGCAGAATGAACACTGAAGCTTTCTTT. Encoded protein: CASSSRMNTEAFF.